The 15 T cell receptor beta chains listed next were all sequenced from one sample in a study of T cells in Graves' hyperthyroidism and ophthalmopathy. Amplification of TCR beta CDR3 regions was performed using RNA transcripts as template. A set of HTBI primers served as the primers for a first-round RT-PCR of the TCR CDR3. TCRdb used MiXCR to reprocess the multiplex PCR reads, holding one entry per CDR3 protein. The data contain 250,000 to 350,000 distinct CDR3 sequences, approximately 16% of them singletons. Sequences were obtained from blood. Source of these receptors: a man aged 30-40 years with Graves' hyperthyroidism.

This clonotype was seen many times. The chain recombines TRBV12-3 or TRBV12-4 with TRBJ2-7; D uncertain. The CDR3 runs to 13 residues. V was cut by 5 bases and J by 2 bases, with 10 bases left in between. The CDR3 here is CASSRRRPYEQYF. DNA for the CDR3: TGTGCCAGCAGTAGGCGGCGCCCCTACGAGCAGTACTTC.

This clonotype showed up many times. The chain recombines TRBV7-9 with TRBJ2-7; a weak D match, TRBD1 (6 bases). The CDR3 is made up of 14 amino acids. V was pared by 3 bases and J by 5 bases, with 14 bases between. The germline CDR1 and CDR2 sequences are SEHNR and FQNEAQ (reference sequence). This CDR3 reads CASSFGTSPHEQYF. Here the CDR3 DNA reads TGTGCCAGCAGCTTTGGGACATCGCCCCACGAGCAGTACTTC.

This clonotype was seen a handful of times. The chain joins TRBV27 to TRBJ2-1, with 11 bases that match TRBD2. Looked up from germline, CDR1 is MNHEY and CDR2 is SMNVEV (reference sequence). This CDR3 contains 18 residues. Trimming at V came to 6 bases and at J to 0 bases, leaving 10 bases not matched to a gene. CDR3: CASSRRLAGSSSYNEQFF. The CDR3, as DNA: TGTGCCAGCAGCCGTAGACTAGCGGGATCGAGCTCCTACAATGAGCAGTTCTTC.

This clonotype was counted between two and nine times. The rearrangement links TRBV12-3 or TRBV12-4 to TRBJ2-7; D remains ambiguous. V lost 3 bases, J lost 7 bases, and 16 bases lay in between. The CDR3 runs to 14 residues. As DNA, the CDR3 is TGTGCCAGCAGTTTTTCAGGTGGCCCCTCGGAGCAGTACTTC. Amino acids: CASSFSGGPSEQYF.

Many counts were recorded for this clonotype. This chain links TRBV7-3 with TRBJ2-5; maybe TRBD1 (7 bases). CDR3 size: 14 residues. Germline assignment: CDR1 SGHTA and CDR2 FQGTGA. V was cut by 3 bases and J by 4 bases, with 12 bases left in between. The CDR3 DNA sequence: TGTGCCAGCAGCTTCCAGGGGGGAGGAGAGACCCAGTACTTC. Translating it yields CASSFQGGGETQYF.

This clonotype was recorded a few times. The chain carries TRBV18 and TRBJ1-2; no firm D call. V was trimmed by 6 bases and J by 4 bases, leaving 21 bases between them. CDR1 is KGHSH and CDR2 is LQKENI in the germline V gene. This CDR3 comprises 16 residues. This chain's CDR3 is CASSPKQEGLLYGYTF. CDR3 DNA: TGTGCCAGCTCCCCAAAGCAGGAGGGCTTACTCTATGGCTACACCTTC.

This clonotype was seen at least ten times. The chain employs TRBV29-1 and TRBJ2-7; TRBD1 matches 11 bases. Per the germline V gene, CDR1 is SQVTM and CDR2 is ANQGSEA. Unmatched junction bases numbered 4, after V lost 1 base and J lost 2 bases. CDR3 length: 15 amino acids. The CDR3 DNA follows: TGCAGCGTTGAAGGGGGGGGACAGGGGGCCTACGAGCAGTACTTC. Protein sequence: CSVEGGGQGAYEQYF.

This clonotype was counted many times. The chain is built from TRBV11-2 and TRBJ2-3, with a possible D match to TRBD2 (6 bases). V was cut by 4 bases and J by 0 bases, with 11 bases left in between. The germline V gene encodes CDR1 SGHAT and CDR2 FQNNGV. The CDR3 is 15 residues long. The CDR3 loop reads CASSSGSRSTDTQYF. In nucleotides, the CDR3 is TGTGCCAGCAGCTCCGGGAGCCGAAGCACAGATACGCAGTATTTT.

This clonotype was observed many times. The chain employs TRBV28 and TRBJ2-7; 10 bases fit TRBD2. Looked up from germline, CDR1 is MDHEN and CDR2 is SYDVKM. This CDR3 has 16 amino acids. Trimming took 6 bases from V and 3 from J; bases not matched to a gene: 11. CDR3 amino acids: CASSPPGLAPIYEQYF. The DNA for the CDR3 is TGTGCCAGCAGCCCGCCGGGACTAGCGCCTATCTACGAGCAGTACTTC.

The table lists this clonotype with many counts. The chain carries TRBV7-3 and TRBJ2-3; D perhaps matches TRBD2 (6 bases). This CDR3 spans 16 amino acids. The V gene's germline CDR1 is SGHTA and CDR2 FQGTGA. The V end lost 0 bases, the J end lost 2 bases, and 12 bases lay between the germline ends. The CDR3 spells CASSLTSSGLTDTQYF. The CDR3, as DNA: TGTGCCAGCAGCTTAACAAGTAGCGGACTCACAGATACGCAGTATTTT. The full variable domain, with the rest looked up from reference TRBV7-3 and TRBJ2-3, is GAGVSQTPSNKVTEKGKYVELRCDPISGHTALYWYRQSLGQGPEFLIYFQGTGAADDSGLPNDRFFAVRPEGSVSTLKIQRTERGDSAVYLCASSLTSSGLTDTQYFGPGTRLTVL.

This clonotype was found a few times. CDR3 bases: TGCAGTGCCACGCCGGACCGGGGGCCAGATACGCAGTATTTT. Encoded protein: CSATPDRGPDTQYF. This chain links TRBV20-1 with TRBJ2-3, with D possibly called TRBD1 or TRBD2 (6 bases each). In germline, CDR1 is DFQATT, CDR2 SNEGSKA (reference sequence). The V end was cut by 6 bases, the J end by 4 bases, with 17 bases between. The CDR3 is made up of 14 amino acids.

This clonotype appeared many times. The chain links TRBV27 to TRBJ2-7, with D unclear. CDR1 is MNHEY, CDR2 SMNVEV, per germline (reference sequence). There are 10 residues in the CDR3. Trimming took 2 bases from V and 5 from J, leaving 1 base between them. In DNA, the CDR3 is TGTGCCAGCAGTTTAAACGAGCAGTACTTC. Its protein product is CASSLNEQYF.

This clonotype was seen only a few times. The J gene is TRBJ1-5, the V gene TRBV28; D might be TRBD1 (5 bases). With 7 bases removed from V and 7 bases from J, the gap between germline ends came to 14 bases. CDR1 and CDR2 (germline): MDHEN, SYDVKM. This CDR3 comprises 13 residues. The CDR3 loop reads CASTPPWGQPQHF. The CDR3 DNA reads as TGTGCCAGCACCCCCCCGTGGGGGCAGCCCCAGCATTTT.

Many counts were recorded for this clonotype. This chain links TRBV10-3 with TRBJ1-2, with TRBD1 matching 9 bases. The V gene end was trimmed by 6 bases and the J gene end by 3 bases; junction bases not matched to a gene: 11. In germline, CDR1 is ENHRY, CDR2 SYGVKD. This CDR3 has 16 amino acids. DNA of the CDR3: TGTGCCATCAGCGAGAGTACAGGGGGCGCGGACTATGGCTACACCTTC. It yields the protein CAISESTGGADYGYTF.

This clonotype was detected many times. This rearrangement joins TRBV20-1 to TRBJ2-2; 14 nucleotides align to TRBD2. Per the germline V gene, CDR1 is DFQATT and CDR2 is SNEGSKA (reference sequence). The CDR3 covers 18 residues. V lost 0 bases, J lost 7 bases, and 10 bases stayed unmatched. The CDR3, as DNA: TGCAGTGCTAGAGATCTTTTGGGACTAGCGGGAGTGGACGGGGAGCTGTTTTTT. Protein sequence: CSARDLLGLAGVDGELFF.